These 18 T cell receptor beta chains were sequenced from one sample in a study of post-analysis software for immune sequencing data. Study results and limitations: About five TRBV segments were more frequent in patients than controls; TRBV5-6, TRBV5-1 and TRBV20-1 belonged to this group.

Unique molecular identifiers were carried by the TCR beta cDNA libraries. TCRdb itself ran the PCR reads through MiXCR, one entry per CDR3 protein. The sample holds some 500,000 distinct CDR3 sequences, 45% seen once. The antigens for these receptors are not known. Sequences were obtained from blood. Receptor source: a girl aged 5-17 years with multiple sclerosis.

This clonotype was observed a handful of times. CDR3 residues: CASSLGGSGRGPYEQYF. The DNA of the CDR3 is TGTGCCAGCAGTTTAGGAGGTAGCGGGAGGGGCCCCTACGAGCAGTACTTC. This chain joins TRBV27 and TRBJ2-7, with 11 bases lining up with TRBD2. This CDR3 is 17 amino acids long. Germline CDR1 is MNHEY and CDR2 is SMNVEV (reference sequence). Trimming cost V 2 bases and J 2 bases; bases outside gene matches: 8.

CDR3 coding DNA: TGTGCCAGCAGCTACGGAGGGACCCAGTACTTC. Translation gives CASSYGGTQYF. J is TRBJ2-7 and V is TRBV7-3; D may be TRBD2 (5 bases). The J call may be mistaken, given a closer DNA end match to TRBJ2-5. The CDR3 has 11 amino acids. The germline CDR1 and CDR2 sequences are SGHTA and FQGTGA.

The table lists this clonotype with a few counts. The germline gene is not matched at one end of the junction; a read error may be the cause. The V and J genes are TRBV12-3 or TRBV12-4 and TRBJ2-7, with a tentative D call TRBD1 (6 bases). The CDR3 spans 14 residues. CDR3 nucleotide sequence: TGTGCCAGCAGTTTTGAGGGGGTAGCCTACGGGCAGTACTTC. Residues: CASSFEGVAYGQYF.

This clonotype came up a few times. This rearrangement joins TRBV30 to TRBJ2-5, with 8 bases aligning to TRBD1. CDR1 and CDR2 (germline): GTSNPN, SVGIG (reference sequence). The CDR3 extends over 14 amino acids. Trimming at V came to 2 bases and at J to 1 base, leaving 3 bases not matched to a gene. Here the CDR3 DNA reads TGTGCCTGGAGTCCCGGACAGGGCCAAGAGACCCAGTACTTC. Protein: CAWSPGQGQETQYF.

CDR3 nucleotide sequence: TGTGCCAGCAGCTCAGACACGGTGGGTGGAAGGAACACTGAAGCTTTCTTT. It yields the protein CASSSDTVGGRNTEAFF. This rearrangement joins TRBV7-9 to TRBJ1-1; D ambiguous. Germline V gene sequence: CDR1 SEHNR, CDR2 FQNEAQ (reference sequence). The V gene lost 4 bases and the J gene lost 1 base, with 19 bases spanning the gap. The CDR3 runs to 17 residues.

This clonotype has a handful of counts. The chain employs TRBV6-5 and TRBJ1-1; D remains ambiguous. CDR3 length: 15 residues. V shed 0 bases and J shed 2 bases, with 10 bases lying between them. Per germline, CDR1 MNHEY and CDR2 SVGAGI. The DNA for the CDR3 is TGTGCCAGCAGTTACTCCCAGGCGTTTAACACTGAAGCTTTCTTT. It codes for CASSYSQAFNTEAFF.

This chain uses TRBV5-1 with TRBJ2-7; D is unresolved. Per germline, CDR1 SGHRS and CDR2 YFSETQ. The CDR3 covers 14 residues. Deletions cut 0 bases from V and 2 bases from J, with 9 bases between. CDR3 amino acids: CASSLDDGAYEQYF. As DNA, the CDR3 is TGCGCCAGCAGCTTGGATGACGGAGCCTACGAGCAGTACTTC.

V and J are TRBV29-1 and TRBJ1-4; 11 positions match TRBD1. CDR1 is SQVTM, CDR2 ANQGSEA, per germline. CDR3 size: 15 residues. The junction had 3 bases not matched to a gene; V was cut back by 4 bases and J by 2 bases. In DNA, the CDR3 is TGCAGCGTTGTAGGACAGGGGGCGACTAATGAAAAACTGTTTTTT. Encoded protein: CSVVGQGATNEKLFF.

The gene calls are TRBV20-1 and TRBJ2-1, with 8 bases aligning to TRBD2. This CDR3 comprises 10 residues. Germline lookup yields CDR1 DFQATT and CDR2 SNEGSKA (reference sequence). Trimming removed 5 bases from V and 15 bases from J; junction bases left unmatched: 6. The CDR3 region has the DNA TGCAGTGCTGGCCAGCGGGAGTGGTTCTTC. Translation gives CSAGQREWFF.

This clonotype was seen repeatedly, ten times or more. This chain joins TRBV9 and TRBJ2-7; no firm D call. V was pared by 0 bases and J by 0 bases, with 7 bases between. Germline-derived CDR1 and CDR2 are SGDLS and YYNGEE. This CDR3 comprises 14 residues. The CDR3 bases are TGTGCCAGCAGCGTAGACCCATCCTCCTACGAGCAGTACTTC. Translated, it gives CASSVDPSSYEQYF.

This chain uses TRBV20-1 with TRBJ2-3; 10 bases line up with TRBD2. In germline, CDR1 is DFQATT, CDR2 SNEGSKA (reference sequence). This CDR3 comprises 13 residues. J was trimmed by 3 bases and V by 4 bases; bases with no gene match: 1. The chain's CDR3 is CSAISGGTDTQYF. Here the CDR3 DNA reads TGCAGTGCTATTAGCGGGGGGACAGATACGCAGTATTTT.

This clonotype was detected only a few times. The chain recombines TRBV20-1 with TRBJ2-3; 11 nucleotides agree with TRBD2. Germline values: CDR1 DFQATT, CDR2 SNEGSKA (reference sequence). The CDR3 spans 14 residues. Unmatched junction bases numbered 6, after V lost 3 bases and J lost 7 bases. CDR3 DNA: TGCAGTGCTAGCCTCCTAGCGGGAGGCTATACGCAGTATTTT. Residues: CSASLLAGGYTQYF.

The gene calls are TRBV29-1 and TRBJ2-7, with TRBD2 matching over 7 bases. The CDR3 is made up of 13 amino acids. Germline CDR1 is SQVTM and CDR2 is ANQGSEA. V was clipped by 7 bases and J by 0 bases; unmatched bases: 6. This CDR3 is CSGVGGSSYEQYF. CDR3 DNA sequence: TGCAGCGGGGTGGGCGGGAGCTCCTACGAGCAGTACTTC.

This clonotype was found a few times. This chain joins TRBV30 and TRBJ2-7; TRBD1 agrees at 7 bases. This CDR3 is 13 amino acids long. Germline V CDR1 and CDR2: GTSNPN, SVGIG (reference sequence). J gave up 5 bases and V 0 bases, and 4 bases lay outside the gene matches. The CDR3, as DNA: TGTGCCTGGAGTGTAAAAGGGGGCGACGAGCAGTACTTC. Protein product: CAWSVKGGDEQYF.

Regarding this clonotype: The junction differs from germline at one of its ends, possibly a read error. This chain uses TRBV24-1 with TRBJ2-1; D perhaps matches TRBD1 (6 bases). The germline CDR1 and CDR2 sequences are KGHDR and SFDVKD. There are 16 residues in the CDR3. The CDR3 DNA reads as TGTGCCACCAGTGAGGCGGACAGTAGCTCCTACAATGAGCGGTTCTTC. Residues: CATSEADSSSYNERFF.

This clonotype has just a few counts. The CDR3 DNA reads TGCGCCAGCAGCCGGCAGGTAGACTACAATGAGCAGTTCTTC. Translated: CASSRQVDYNEQFF. The chain couples TRBV4-3 to TRBJ2-1, with D unresolved. Germline assignment: CDR1 LGHNA and CDR2 YSLEER. This CDR3 region has 14 residues. The ends were cut back, 4 bases at V and 3 bases at J, with 10 bases in the middle.

The chain employs TRBV28 and TRBJ2-4; D remains ambiguous. Looked up from germline, CDR1 is MDHEN and CDR2 is SYDVKM. Trimming cost V 6 bases and J 3 bases, with 9 bases left between them. The CDR3 covers 13 residues. CDR3 DNA sequence: TGTGCCAGCAGGGAGTTGGTCAAAAACATTCAGTACTTC. This translates into CASRELVKNIQYF.

The chain couples TRBV11-3 to TRBJ2-5; 7 nucleotides align to TRBD2. The CDR3 is 15 residues long. Germline CDR1 reads SGHNT; CDR2 reads YENEEA. V lost 1 base, J lost 1 base, and 3 bases stayed unmatched. The CDR3 here is CASSLAGGLQETQYF. In DNA form, the CDR3 reads TGTGCCAGCAGCTTAGCGGGAGGACTCCAAGAGACCCAGTACTTC. Full variable domain (outside the CDR3, taken from reference TRBV11-3 and TRBJ2-5): EAGVVQSPRYKIIEKKQPVAFWCNPISGHNTLYWYLQNLGQGPELLIRYENEEAVDDSQLPKDRFSAERLKGVDSTLKIQPAELGDSAVYLCASSLAGGLQETQYFGPGTRLLVL.